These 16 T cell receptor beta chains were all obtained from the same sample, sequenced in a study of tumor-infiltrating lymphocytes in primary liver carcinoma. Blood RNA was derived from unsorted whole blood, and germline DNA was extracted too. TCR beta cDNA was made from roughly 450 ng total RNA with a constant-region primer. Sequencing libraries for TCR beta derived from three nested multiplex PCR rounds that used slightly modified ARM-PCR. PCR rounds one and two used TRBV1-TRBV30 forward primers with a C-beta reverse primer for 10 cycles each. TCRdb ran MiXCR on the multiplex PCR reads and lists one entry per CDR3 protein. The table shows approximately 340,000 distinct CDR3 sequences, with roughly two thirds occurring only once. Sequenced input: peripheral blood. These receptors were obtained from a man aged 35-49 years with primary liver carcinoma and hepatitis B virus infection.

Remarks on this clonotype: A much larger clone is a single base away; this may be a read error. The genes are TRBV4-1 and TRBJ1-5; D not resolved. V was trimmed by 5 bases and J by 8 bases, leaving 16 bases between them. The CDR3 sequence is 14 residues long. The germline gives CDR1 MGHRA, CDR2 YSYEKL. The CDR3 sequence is CASSEQGSHKPQHF. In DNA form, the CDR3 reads TGCGCCAGCAGCGAGCAAGGGTCCCATAAGCCCCAGCATTTT.

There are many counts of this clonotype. The CDR3 bases are TGCGCCAGCAGTGAGAGGTCAGGAAGAAGGAACACTGAAGCTTTCTTT. Translated: CASSERSGRRNTEAFF. The chain is built from TRBV10-2 and TRBJ1-1; D remains ambiguous. The CDR3 spans 16 residues. Germline V gene data show CDR1 as WSHSY and CDR2 as SAAADI. Deletions cut 2 bases from V and 1 base from J, with 14 bases between.

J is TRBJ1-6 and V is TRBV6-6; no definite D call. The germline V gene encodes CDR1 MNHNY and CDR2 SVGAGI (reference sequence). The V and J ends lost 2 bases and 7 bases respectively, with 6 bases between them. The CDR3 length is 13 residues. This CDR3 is CASSYMENSPLHF. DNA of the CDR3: TGTGCCAGCAGTTACATGGAAAATTCACCCCTCCACTTT.

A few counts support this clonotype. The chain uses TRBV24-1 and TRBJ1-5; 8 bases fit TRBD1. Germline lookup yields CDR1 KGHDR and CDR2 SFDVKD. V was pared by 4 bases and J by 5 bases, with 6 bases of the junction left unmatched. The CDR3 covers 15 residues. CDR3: CATSESDREDQPQHF. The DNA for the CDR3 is TGTGCCACCAGTGAATCGGACAGGGAGGATCAGCCCCAGCATTTT.

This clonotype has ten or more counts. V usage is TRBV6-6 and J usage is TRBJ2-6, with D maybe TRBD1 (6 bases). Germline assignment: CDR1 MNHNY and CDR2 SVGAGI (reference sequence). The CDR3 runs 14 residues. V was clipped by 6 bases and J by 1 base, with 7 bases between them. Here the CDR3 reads CASRQGSGANVLTF. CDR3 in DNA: TGTGCCAGCAGGCAGGGGTCTGGGGCCAACGTCCTGACTTTC.

This CDR3 reads CASSLPENYEQYF. The CDR3 bases are TGTGCCAGCAGCTTACCGGAAAACTACGAGCAGTACTTC. J is TRBJ2-7 and V is TRBV11-1; D remains ambiguous. The length of the CDR3 is 13 residues. V was cut by 2 bases and J by 3 bases, with 8 bases left in between. The germline V gene encodes CDR1 SGHAT and CDR2 FQDESV (reference sequence). Full variable domain (missing parts from reference TRBV11-1 and TRBJ2-7): EAEVAQSPRYKITEKSQAVAFWCDPISGHATLYWYRQILGQGPELLVQFQDESVVDDSQLPKDRFSAERLKGVDSTLKIQPAELGDSAMYLCASSLPENYEQYFGPGTRLTVT.

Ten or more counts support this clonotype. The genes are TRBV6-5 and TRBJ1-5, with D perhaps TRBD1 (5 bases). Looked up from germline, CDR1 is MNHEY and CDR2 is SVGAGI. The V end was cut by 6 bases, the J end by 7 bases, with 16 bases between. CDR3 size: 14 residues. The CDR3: CASSRGDTKQPQHF. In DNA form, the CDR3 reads TGTGCCAGCAGCCGGGGGGATACTAAACAGCCCCAGCATTTT.

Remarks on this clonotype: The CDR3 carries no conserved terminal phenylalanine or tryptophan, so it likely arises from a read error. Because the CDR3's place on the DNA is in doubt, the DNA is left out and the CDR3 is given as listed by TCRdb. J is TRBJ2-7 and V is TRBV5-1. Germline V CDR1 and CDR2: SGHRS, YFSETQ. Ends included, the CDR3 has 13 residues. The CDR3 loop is CASSSTVSDEQYL.

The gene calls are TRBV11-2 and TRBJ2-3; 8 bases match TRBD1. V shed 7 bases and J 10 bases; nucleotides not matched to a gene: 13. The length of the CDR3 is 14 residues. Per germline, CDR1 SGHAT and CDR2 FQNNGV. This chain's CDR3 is CASNYGQGGDAQYF. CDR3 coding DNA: TGTGCCAGCAACTACGGACAGGGCGGGGATGCGCAGTATTTT.

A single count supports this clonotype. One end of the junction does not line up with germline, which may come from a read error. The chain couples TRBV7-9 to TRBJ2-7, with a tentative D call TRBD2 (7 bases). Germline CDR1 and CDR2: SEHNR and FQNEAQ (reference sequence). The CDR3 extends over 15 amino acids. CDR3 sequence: CASSSYPGGSHEQYF. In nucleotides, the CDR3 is TGTGCCAGCAGCTCTTACCCGGGGGGCTCCCACGAGCAGTACTTC. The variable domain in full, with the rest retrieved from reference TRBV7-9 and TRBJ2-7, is DTGVSQNPRHKITKRGQNVTFRCDPISEHNRLYWYRQTLGQGPEFLTYFQNEAQLEKSRLLSDRFSAERPKGSFSTLEIQRTEQGDSAMYLCASSSYPGGSHEQYFGPGTRLTVT.

CDR3 sequence: CASSLVSRWQFF. DNA for the CDR3: TGTGCCAGCAGCTTAGTCTCTCGGTGGCAGTTCTTC. V gene TRBV11-2 combines with J gene TRBJ2-1; D is undetermined. This CDR3 comprises 12 residues. CDR1 SGHAT and CDR2 FQNNGV come from the germline V gene. V was shortened by 1 base and J by 12 bases, with 10 bases between the two germline ends.

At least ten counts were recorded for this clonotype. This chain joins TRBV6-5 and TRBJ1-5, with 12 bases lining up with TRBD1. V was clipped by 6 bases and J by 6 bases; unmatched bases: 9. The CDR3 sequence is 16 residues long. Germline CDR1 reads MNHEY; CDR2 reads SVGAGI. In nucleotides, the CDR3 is TGTGCCAGCAGAGACACGGGACAGGGGGCCGTTCAGCCCCAGCATTTT. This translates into CASRDTGQGAVQPQHF.

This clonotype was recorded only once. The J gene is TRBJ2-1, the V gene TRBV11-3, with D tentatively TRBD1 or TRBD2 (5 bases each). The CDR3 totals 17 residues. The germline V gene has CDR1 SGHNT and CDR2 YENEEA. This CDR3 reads CSGSLDGAGTGHNEQFF. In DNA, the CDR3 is TGTTCCGGCAGCTTAGATGGTGCAGGGACGGGCCACAATGAGCAGTTCTTC.

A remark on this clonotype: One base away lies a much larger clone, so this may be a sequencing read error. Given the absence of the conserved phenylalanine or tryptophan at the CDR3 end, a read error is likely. The CDR3 reads CASSEEAVSTEAFS. The CDR3 coding sequence is TGCGCCAGCAGTGAAGAAGCGGTGAGCACTGAAGCTTTCTCT. The chain uses TRBV10-2 and TRBJ1-1; no clear D gene. Trimming cost V 3 bases and J 4 bases, with 12 bases left between them. The CDR3 totals 14 residues. Per the germline V gene, CDR1 is WSHSY and CDR2 is SAAADI.

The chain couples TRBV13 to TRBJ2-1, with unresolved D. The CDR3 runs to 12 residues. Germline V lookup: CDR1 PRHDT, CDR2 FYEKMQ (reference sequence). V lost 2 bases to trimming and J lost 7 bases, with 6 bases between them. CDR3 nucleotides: TGTGCCAGCAGCTTACAGCTTAATGAGCAGTTCTTC. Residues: CASSLQLNEQFF.

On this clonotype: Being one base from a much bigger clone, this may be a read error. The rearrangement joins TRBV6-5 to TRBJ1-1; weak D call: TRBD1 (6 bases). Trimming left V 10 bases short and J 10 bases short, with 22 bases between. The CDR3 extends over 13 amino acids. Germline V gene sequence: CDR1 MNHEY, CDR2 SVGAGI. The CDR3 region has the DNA TGTGCCAACAGACGAGGCCAGGGGCGTCTAGCTTTCTTT. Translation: CANRRGQGRLAFF.